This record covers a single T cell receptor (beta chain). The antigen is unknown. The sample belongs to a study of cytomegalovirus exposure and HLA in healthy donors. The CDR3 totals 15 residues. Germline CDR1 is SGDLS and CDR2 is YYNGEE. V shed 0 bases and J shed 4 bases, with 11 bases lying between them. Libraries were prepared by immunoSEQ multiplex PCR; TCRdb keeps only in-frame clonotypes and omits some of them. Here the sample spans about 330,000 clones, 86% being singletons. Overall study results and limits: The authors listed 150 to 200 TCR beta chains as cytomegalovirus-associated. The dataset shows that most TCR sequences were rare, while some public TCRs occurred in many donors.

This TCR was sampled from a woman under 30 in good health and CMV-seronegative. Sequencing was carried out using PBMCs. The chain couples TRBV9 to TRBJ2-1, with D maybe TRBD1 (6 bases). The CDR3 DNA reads TGTGCCAGCAGCGTAGCCGGGACACCTTACAATGAGCAGTTCTTC. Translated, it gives CASSVAGTPYNEQFF.